Presented here are 6 T cell receptor beta chains from one specimen sequenced in a study of T-cell reconstitution after alpha-beta-depleted transplantation in children. Using unique molecular identifiers, the investigators prepared the TCRbeta library. One entry per CDR3 protein results from TCRdb running MiXCR on the PCR reads. This table has 300,000 to 400,000 distinct CDR3 sequences, roughly 16% appearing once. This specimen was PBMCs, mostly from graft donor cells, taken 360 days after TCRalphabeta/CD19-depleted stem cell transplant. The receptor set was obtained from a male patient aged 2-15 years who had a stem cell transplant for acute lymphoblastic leukemia, so the T cells may come from the graft donor.

The chain has TRBV5-1 and TRBJ2-2; D perhaps matches TRBD2 (6 bases). The CDR3 length is 17 residues. Trimming took 0 bases from V and 0 from J, leaving 12 bases between them. The germline V gene encodes CDR1 SGHRS and CDR2 YFSETQ. The CDR3 coding sequence is TGCGCCAGCAGCTTGGCCCCGGGAGTACCGAACACCGGGGAGCTGTTTTTT. It specifies CASSLAPGVPNTGELFF.

The sample holds a few counts of this clonotype. The chain has TRBV24-1 and TRBJ1-1; no clear D gene. Germline CDR1 KGHDR, CDR2 SFDVKD. CDR3 length: 13 residues. The V gene lost 3 bases and the J gene lost 1 base, with 5 bases spanning the gap. The CDR3 loop is CATSDASNTEAFF. As DNA, the CDR3 is TGTGCCACCAGTGATGCGTCGAACACTGAAGCTTTCTTT.

In its sample, this clonotype was seen a few times. This rearrangement joins TRBV28 to TRBJ2-1; 7 bases match TRBD2. The CDR3 runs 14 residues. Germline V gene sequence: CDR1 MDHEN, CDR2 SYDVKM. J lost 4 bases, V lost 3 bases, and 3 bases had no gene match. The CDR3 loop is CASSLVSGYNEQFF. The CDR3, as DNA: TGTGCCAGCAGTTTGGTTAGCGGGTACAATGAGCAGTTCTTC.

This chain links TRBV5-1 with TRBJ2-3; 10 bases map to TRBD2. The CDR3 is 16 amino acids. CDR1 is SGHRS, CDR2 YFSETQ, per germline. V was pared by 0 bases and J by 10 bases, with 11 bases of the junction left unmatched. The CDR3 protein is CASSLGSAGGPEAQYF. The CDR3 region has the DNA TGCGCCAGCAGCTTGGGTTCAGCGGGAGGGCCGGAAGCGCAGTATTTT.

The chain has TRBV3-1 and TRBJ2-5, with no clear D. Germline lookup yields CDR1 LGHDT and CDR2 YNNKEL (reference sequence). V lost 5 bases and J 4 bases, leaving 11 bases between the germline ends. The CDR3 sequence is 13 residues long. This chain's CDR3 is CASSSTPRETQYF. The CDR3 DNA reads TGTGCCAGCAGCTCAACCCCTAGAGAGACCCAGTACTTC.

V usage is TRBV29-1 and J usage is TRBJ2-1, with 9 bases identical to TRBD1. Per germline, CDR1 SQVTM and CDR2 ANQGSEA. The CDR3 loop spans 16 amino acids. Trimming removed 0 bases from V and 9 bases from J; junction bases left unmatched: 12. In DNA, the CDR3 is TGCAGCGTTGAAGACTGGGACAGGGATTCGTTCGGTGAGCAGTTCTTC. This sequence encodes CSVEDWDRDSFGEQFF.